The clone carrying this T cell receptor beta chain was observed once. CDR1 is SGHRS, CDR2 YFSETQ, per germline. Unmatched junction bases numbered 8, after V lost 4 bases and J lost 5 bases. CDR3 size: 14 residues. The data belong to a study of cytomegalovirus exposure and HLA in healthy donors. The primer mix had 60 Vbeta and 13 Jbeta primers. Repertoires were generated with immunoSEQ multiplex PCR, while TCRdb's copy carries only in-frame clones and drops some. The repertoire holds under 150,000 clones, with approximately 80% as singletons. Sequencing was carried out using PBMCs. The sequence was obtained from a woman aged 40 to 50 in good health and CMV-seropositive. The chain has TRBV5-1 and TRBJ2-5; 7 nucleotides agree with TRBD2. CDR3: CASSIAGAGETQYF. The CDR3 DNA sequence: TGCGCCAGCAGCATCGCGGGAGCGGGTGAGACCCAGTACTTC.